The present entry profiles one TCR beta chain with its context. What it recognizes is unknown. This sample is drawn from a study of cytomegalovirus exposure and HLA in healthy donors. Study-wide results and caveats: Through in vitro validation, a few CMV-associated chains were shown to be specific for CMV antigens. Most TCR sequences showed up rarely, but some public TCRs showed up in many donors.

This CDR3 comprises 12 residues. In germline, CDR1 is SGHVS, CDR2 FQNEAQ. V lost 4 bases and J lost 6, with 9 bases in between. Sequenced by immunoSEQ multiplex PCR; TCRdb stores in-frame clones only, minus some. Of approximately 220,000 clones detected, approximately 88% appear once; the ten largest clones hold around an eighth. The TCR comes from a woman aged 25-40 years in good health and CMV-seropositive. Sequenced input: PBMCs. This chain joins TRBV7-8 and TRBJ2-5; the D is unclear. The CDR3 loop reads CASSSGPQTQYF. In DNA, the CDR3 is TGTGCCAGCAGCTCAGGCCCCCAGACCCAGTACTTC.